Listed below are T cell receptor beta chains from one sample, sequenced in a study of T cell responses to AZD1222 COVID-19 vaccine. Libraries were prepared by immunoSEQ multiplex PCR; TCRdb keeps only in-frame clonotypes and omits some of them. The profile shows approximately 79,000 clones, about four fifths of them singletons. This specimen consisted of peripheral blood, obtained 28 days after the second AZD1222 dose. The source of these receptors is an adult who received the AZD1222 COVID-19 vaccine. Each CDR3 is given with its conserved first and last residue. The order of the fields is CDR3 length, V gene, J gene, clone size, D gene, CDR3 DNA, CDR3 protein. D genes are given only for firm matches. Only part of the rows carry a size: once, few, many, or a class if the clone is expanded.

>14|TRBV24-1|TRBJ2-3|-|-
TGTGCCACCAGTGATATCACACGCACAGATACGCAGTATTTT
CATSDITRTDTQYF
>18|TRBV6-1|TRBJ1-2|-|TRBD1
TGTGCCAGCAGTGACGATATTAAAACAGGGGAGGTGGGATATGGCTACACCTTC
CASSDDIKTGEVGYGYTF
>13|TRBV27|TRBJ2-7|-|-
TGTGCCAGCAGTTACAGGGTGTCCTACGAGCAGTACTTC
CASSYRVSYEQYF
>17|TRBV10-3|TRBJ2-3|-|TRBD2
TGTGCCATCAGTAGGACTAGCGGGAGGGAAACCACAGATACGCAGTATTTT
CAISRTSGRETTDTQYF
>16|TRBV5-1|TRBJ2-3|-|TRBD2
TGCGCCAGCAGCTTGGGAGTAGCGGGAGAAGCAGATACGCAGTATTTT
CASSLGVAGEADTQYF
>16|TRBV10-3|TRBJ2-7|-|TRBD2
TGTGCCATCAGTGCCTTCAGCGGGAGGGACGCCTACGAGCAGTACTTC
CAISAFSGRDAYEQYF
>14|TRBV7-9|TRBJ2-3|once|-
TGTGCCAGCAGCTTAGGAAAGAACACAGATACGCAGTATTTT
CASSLGKNTDTQYF
>15|TRBV2|TRBJ1-4|-|TRBD1
TGTGCCAGCAGGAAGGAACAGGGGACTAATGAAAAACTGTTTTTT
CASRKEQGTNEKLFF
>17|TRBV6-2/TRBV6-3|TRBJ2-1|few|TRBD2
TGTGCCAGCAGTCGGAGGTCTAGCGGGAGGCCCTGGGATGAGCAGTTCTTC
CASSRRSSGRPWDEQFF
>14|TRBV30|TRBJ2-7|-|TRBD2
TGTGCCTGGAGTAGGTCGGCGGGAGACTACGAGCAGTACTTC
CAWSRSAGDYEQYF
>15|TRBV5-1|TRBJ2-7|-|-
TGCGCCAGCAGCTTGGTTCTGCAGGGCGTGGACGAGCAGTACTTC
CASSLVLQGVDEQYF
>15|TRBV5-6|TRBJ2-5|-|TRBD2
TGTGCCAGCAGCTTGACTAGCGGACCGCAAGAGACCCAGTACTTC
CASSLTSGPQETQYF
>17|TRBV9|TRBJ2-2|once|TRBD1
TGTGCCAGCAGCGTAGCTGCCGGACAGGCTCACACCGGGGAGCTGTTTTTT
CASSVAAGQAHTGELFF
>16|TRBV4-2|TRBJ1-4|few|TRBD1
TGTGCCAGCAGCCAACCTCCTGGGACAGGGATTGAAAAACTGTTTTTT
CASSQPPGTGIEKLFF
>15|TRBV19|TRBJ2-7|-|TRBD2
TGTGCCAGTAGTATTCTGGCTAGCGGGACGGAGGAGCAGTACTTC
CASSILASGTEEQYF
>15|TRBV6-5|TRBJ2-7|-|-
TGTGCCAGCAGTTACTCCGGGACAACCGACTACGAGCAGTACTTC
CASSYSGTTDYEQYF
>15|TRBV13|TRBJ1-1|-|-
TGTGCCAGCAGCTTAGGTATACAGGGCTACACTGAAGCTTTCTTT
CASSLGIQGYTEAFF
>16|TRBV5-6|TRBJ1-2|-|TRBD1
TGTGCCAGCAGCCTAGCCGGGACAGGGAGTGGTGGTGGCTACACCTTC
CASSLAGTGSGGGYTF
>13|TRBV30|TRBJ1-3|-|-
TGTGCCTGGAACAGGGTCTCTGGAAACACCATATATTTT
CAWNRVSGNTIYF
>15|TRBV9|TRBJ1-6|-|-
TGTGCCAGCAGCCTCGACGGGACGGAGAATTCACCCCTCCACTTT
CASSLDGTENSPLHF
>15|TRBV6-5|TRBJ2-1|-|TRBD1
TGTGCCAGCAGTACCTCACCGGGACAGTACAATGAGCAGTTCTTC
CASSTSPGQYNEQFF
>14|TRBV5-5|TRBJ2-7|once|TRBD2
TGTGCCAGCAGCCCGGGACTAGCGGAAGCCGAGCAGTACTTC
CASSPGLAEAEQYF
>14|TRBV13|TRBJ2-2|few|-
TGTGCCAGCAGCCTAGGGATAAGGGCCGGGGAGCTGTTTTTT
CASSLGIRAGELFF
>13|TRBV11-2|TRBJ1-2|-|TRBD1
TGTGCCAGCAGCTCGACAGGGCCCTATGGCTACACCTTC
CASSSTGPYGYTF
>16|TRBV28|TRBJ1-5|-|TRBD1
TGTGCCAGCAGACTCGGGGGAGGGACAGGGGATAAGCCCCAGCATTTT
CASRLGGGTGDKPQHF
>14|TRBV11-2|TRBJ2-1|-|TRBD2
TGTGCCAGCAGCTCTCTAGCGGGAGCAGTTGAGCAGTTCTTC
CASSSLAGAVEQFF
>16|TRBV9|TRBJ1-4|-|TRBD1
TGTGCCAGCAGCGTAACCCCGGGACAGAAGAATGAAAAACTGTTTTTT
CASSVTPGQKNEKLFF
>16|TRBV2|TRBJ1-2|-|TRBD1
TGTGCCAGCAGCGAACAAGGACAGGGCCATAACTATGGCTACACCTTC
CASSEQGQGHNYGYTF
>14|TRBV19|TRBJ1-1|once|-
TGTGCCAGTAGTAGGGGAGTCCCACCCACTGAAGCTTTCTTT
CASSRGVPPTEAFF
>14|TRBV5-5|TRBJ2-7|few|TRBD1
TGTGCCAGCAGCTCCCGACAGGGCTTTTACGAGCAGTACTTC
CASSSRQGFYEQYF
>16|TRBV14|TRBJ1-2|-|-
TGTGCCAGCAGCTCCAATTACAGGGCTATTAACTATGGCTACACCTTC
CASSSNYRAINYGYTF
>14|TRBV19|TRBJ2-2|-|-
TGTGCCAGTGGGACCGGGACGGGCACCGGGGAGCTGTTTTTT
CASGTGTGTGELFF
>17|TRBV2|TRBJ1-4|-|-
TGTGCCAGCAGTGATACAGGGATAGGACCTCCTAATGAAAAACTGTTTTTT
CASSDTGIGPPNEKLFF
>13|TRBV11-1|TRBJ2-2|-|-
TGTGCCAGCAGCGGGACAAACACCGGGGAGCTGTTTTTT
CASSGTNTGELFF
>14|TRBV29-1|TRBJ2-7|-|-
TGCAGCGCAGTGGTGAGGGGACGAACCTACGAGCAGTACTTC
CSAVVRGRTYEQYF
>16|TRBV24-1|TRBJ2-3|-|TRBD2
TGTGCCACCAGTGATCCGGGGACTAGCGGGAGAAGTACGCAGTATTTT
CATSDPGTSGRSTQYF
>13|TRBV19|TRBJ2-2|-|-
TGTGCCAGTAGTCCCCCGGGTACCGGGGAGCTGTTTTTT
CASSPPGTGELFF
>16|TRBV7-2|TRBJ2-7|-|TRBD2
TGTGCCAGCAGCTTAGGTAGCGGGGGTAGCTCCTACGAGCAGTACTTC
CASSLGSGGSSYEQYF
>13|TRBV10-3|TRBJ1-1|-|-
TGTGCCACGACGAAGGGATTAAACACTGAAGCTTTCTTT
CATTKGLNTEAFF
>17|TRBV9|TRBJ1-1|-|-
TGTGCCAGCAGCGTAGCTCCGGCGGGAAGCGGCTACACTGAAGCTTTCTTT
CASSVAPAGSGYTEAFF
>15|TRBV5-1|TRBJ1-4|once|TRBD1
TGCGCCAGCAGCCCATTGGGAGGGGGCAATGAAAAACTGTTTTTT
CASSPLGGGNEKLFF
>15|TRBV3-1/TRBV3-2|TRBJ1-4|-|TRBD1
TGTGCCAGCAGTCCCCCCGGGACAGGGGCTGAAAAACTGTTTTTT
CASSPPGTGAEKLFF
>12|TRBV28|TRBJ1-3|-|TRBD1
TGTGCCAGCGGTACAGGGGCAAACACCATATATTTT
CASGTGANTIYF
>13|TRBV29-1|TRBJ1-5|-|-
TGCAGCGTCGGTGACAAGGTGAATCAGCCCCAGCATTTT
CSVGDKVNQPQHF
>17|TRBV27|TRBJ1-1|once|-
TGTGCCAGCAGCCTTGGGACGGAGAGTCTCTTGAACACTGAAGCTTTCTTT
CASSLGTESLLNTEAFF
>15|TRBV7-8|TRBJ2-2|-|-
TGTGCCAGCAGCTTAAGGGACTCTAACACCGGGGAGCTGTTTTTT
CASSLRDSNTGELFF
>14|TRBV14|TRBJ2-1|-|-
TGTGCCAGCAGCCAAGATCTGGCGCGCCGCGAGCAGTTCTTC
CASSQDLARREQFF
>15|TRBV19|TRBJ2-7|-|TRBD1
TGTGCCAGTAGTATCCCAGGGGGCTCTATTTACGAGCAGTACTTC
CASSIPGGSIYEQYF
>13|TRBV28|TRBJ1-2|once|-
TGTGCCAGCAGTTCGATTCAGGTCTATGGCTACACCTTC
CASSSIQVYGYTF
>15|TRBV7-2|TRBJ2-3|few|-
TGTGCCAGCAGCTTACAGCGACAATCAGCAGATACGCAGTATTTT
CASSLQRQSADTQYF
>12|TRBV28|TRBJ1-2|-|-
TGTGCCAGCAGTCTTACAGGGAATGGCTACACCTTC
CASSLTGNGYTF